This T cell receptor beta chain was recovered during a study of blood T cell repertoires in COVID-19. Per the study methods: It was from reference gene primer amplification that nucleated cell counts were estimated. Some clones are missing from TCRdb's copy, which holds only in-frame ones; the method was immunoSEQ multiplex PCR. V and J calls and clone size are as listed in that table; D and trimming were resolved from the DNA. The sample holds roughly 300,000 clones, 85% to 90% seen once. CDR1 is MNHEY, CDR2 SMNVEV, per germline (reference sequence). V lost 6 bases and J lost 5; bases outside the gene matches: 6. There are 15 residues in the CDR3.

The TCR originated in a man in his thirties or forties who had recovered from COVID-19. Sequencing input: PBMCs or T cells enriched from blood (not recorded which). This sequence joins TRBV27 and TRBJ2-2; TRBD2 matches at 10 bases. The CDR3 loop reads CASSSGGAWTGELFF. The CDR3 nucleotides read TGTGCCAGCAGCAGCGGGGGGGCTTGGACCGGGGAGCTGTTTTTT.